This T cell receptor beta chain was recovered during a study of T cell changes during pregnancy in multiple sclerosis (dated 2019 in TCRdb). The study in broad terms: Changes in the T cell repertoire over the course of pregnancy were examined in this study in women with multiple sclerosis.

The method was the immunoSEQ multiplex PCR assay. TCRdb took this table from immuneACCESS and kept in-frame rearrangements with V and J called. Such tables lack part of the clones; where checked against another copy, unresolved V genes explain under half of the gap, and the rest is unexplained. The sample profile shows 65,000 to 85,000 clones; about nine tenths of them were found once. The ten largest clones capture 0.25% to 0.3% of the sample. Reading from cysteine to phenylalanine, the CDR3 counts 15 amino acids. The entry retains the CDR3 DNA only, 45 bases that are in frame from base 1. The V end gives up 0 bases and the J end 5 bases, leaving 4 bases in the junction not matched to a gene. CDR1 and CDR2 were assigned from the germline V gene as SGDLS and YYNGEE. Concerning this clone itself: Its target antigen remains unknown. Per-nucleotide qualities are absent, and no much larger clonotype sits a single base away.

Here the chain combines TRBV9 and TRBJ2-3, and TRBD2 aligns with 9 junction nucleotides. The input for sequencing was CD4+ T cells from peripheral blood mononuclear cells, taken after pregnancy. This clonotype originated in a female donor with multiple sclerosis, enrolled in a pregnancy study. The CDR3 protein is CASSVGTSEKDTQYF. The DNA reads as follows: TGTGCCAGCAGCGTAGGGACTAGCGAGAAAGATACGCAGTATTTT.